A single T cell receptor (beta chain) is shown here with its context. Sequencing used immunoSEQ multiplex PCR; TCRdb keeps in-frame clones, though not all of them. In the table there are approximately 170,000 clones, approximately 91% of which are singletons. The CDR3 contains 14 residues. V was trimmed by 6 bases and J by 1 base, leaving 10 bases between them. CDR1 and CDR2 from the germline V gene are SGHRS and YFSETQ. This record comes from a study of blood T cell repertoires in COVID-19. Everyone who took part was roughly 18 to 89 years old, and they came from 24 US areas. The specimen sequenced was PBMCs or T cells enriched from blood (not recorded which). This TCR was recovered from a woman aged 18-30 years who had recovered from COVID-19. The chain carries TRBV5-1 and TRBJ2-2, with D uncertain. CDR3 nucleotides: TGCGCCAGCACCTCTCGACTGAACACCGGGGAGCTGTTTTTT. Its protein is CASTSRLNTGELFF.